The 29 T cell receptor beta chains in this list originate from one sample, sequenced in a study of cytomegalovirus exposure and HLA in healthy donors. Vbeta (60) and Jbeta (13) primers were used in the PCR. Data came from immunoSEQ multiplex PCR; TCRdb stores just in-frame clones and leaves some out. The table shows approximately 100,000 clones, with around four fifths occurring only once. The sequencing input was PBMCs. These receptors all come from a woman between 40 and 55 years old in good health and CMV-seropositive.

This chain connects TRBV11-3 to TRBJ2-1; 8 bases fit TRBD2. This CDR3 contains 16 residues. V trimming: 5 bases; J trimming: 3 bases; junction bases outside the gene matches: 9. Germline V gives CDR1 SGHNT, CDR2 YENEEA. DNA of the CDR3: TGTGCCAGCAGCCCCCGGGGGAGCGGGAGCTACAATGAGCAGTTCTTC. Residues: CASSPRGSGSYNEQFF.

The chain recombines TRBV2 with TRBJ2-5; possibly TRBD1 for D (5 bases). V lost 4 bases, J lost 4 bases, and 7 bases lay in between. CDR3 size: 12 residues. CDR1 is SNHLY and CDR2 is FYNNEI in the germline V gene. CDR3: CASSVDRETQYF. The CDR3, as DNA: TGTGCCAGCAGTGTCGACAGAGAGACCCAGTACTTC.

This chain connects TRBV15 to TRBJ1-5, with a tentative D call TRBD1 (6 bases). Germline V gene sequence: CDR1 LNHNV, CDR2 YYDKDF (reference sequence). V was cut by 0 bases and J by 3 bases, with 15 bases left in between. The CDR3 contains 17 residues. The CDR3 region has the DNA TGTGCCACCAGCAGAGATCCACAGGGCACCTTCAATCAGCCCCAGCATTTT. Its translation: CATSRDPQGTFNQPQHF.

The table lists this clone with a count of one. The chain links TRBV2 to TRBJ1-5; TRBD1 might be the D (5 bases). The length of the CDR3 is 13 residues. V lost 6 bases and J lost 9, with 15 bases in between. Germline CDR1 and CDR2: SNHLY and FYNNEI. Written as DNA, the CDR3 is TGTGCCAGCAGGGGTTCAGGGATTGGGCCCCAGCATTTT. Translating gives CASRGSGIGPQHF.

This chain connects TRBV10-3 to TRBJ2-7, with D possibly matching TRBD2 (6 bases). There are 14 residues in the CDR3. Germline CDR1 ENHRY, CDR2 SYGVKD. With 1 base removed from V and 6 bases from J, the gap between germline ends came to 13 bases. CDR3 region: CAISEFGDSGEQYF. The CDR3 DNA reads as TGTGCCATCAGTGAGTTCGGGGACTCCGGCGAGCAGTACTTC.

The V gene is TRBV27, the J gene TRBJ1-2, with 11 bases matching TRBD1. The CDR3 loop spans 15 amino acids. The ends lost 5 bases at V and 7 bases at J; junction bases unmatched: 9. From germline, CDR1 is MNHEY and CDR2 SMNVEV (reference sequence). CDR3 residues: CASSTPGQGGRGYTF. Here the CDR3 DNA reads TGTGCCAGCAGTACCCCGGGACAGGGGGGACGTGGCTACACCTTC.

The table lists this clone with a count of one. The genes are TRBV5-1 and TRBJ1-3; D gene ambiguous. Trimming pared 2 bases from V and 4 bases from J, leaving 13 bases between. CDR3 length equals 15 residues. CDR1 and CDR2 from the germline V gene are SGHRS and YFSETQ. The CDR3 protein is CASSLLGGSGNTIYF. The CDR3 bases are TGCGCCAGCAGCTTATTGGGAGGGAGCGGAAACACCATATATTTT.

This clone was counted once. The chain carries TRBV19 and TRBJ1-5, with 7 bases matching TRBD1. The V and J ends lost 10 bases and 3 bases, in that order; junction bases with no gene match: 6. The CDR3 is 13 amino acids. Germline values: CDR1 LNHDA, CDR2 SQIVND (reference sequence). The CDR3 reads CATADRVNQPQHF. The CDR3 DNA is TGTGCCACCGCCGACAGGGTCAATCAGCCCCAGCATTTT. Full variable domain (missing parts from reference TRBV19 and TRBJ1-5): DGGITQSPKYLFRKEGQNVTLSCEQNLNHDAMYWYRQDPGQGLRLIYYSQIVNDFQKGDIAEGYSVSREKKESFPLTVTSAQKNPTAFYLCATADRVNQPQHFGDGTRLSIL.

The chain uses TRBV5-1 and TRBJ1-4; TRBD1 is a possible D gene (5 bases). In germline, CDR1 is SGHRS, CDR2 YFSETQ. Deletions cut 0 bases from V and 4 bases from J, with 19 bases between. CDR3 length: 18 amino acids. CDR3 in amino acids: CASSLVGIREVFNEKLFF. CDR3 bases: TGCGCCAGCAGCTTGGTCGGGATCAGGGAGGTTTTTAATGAAAAACTGTTTTTT.

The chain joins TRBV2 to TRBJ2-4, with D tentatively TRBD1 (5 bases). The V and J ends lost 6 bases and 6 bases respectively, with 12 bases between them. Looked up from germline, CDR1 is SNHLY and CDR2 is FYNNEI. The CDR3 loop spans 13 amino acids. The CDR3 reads CASRMDQGNIQYF. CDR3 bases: TGTGCCAGCAGGATGGATCAGGGAAACATTCAGTACTTC.

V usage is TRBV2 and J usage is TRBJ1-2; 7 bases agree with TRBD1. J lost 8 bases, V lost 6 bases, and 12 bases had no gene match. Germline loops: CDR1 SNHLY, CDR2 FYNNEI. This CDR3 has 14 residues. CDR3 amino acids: CASRDEETGHGYTF. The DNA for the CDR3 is TGTGCCAGCAGGGACGAAGAGACAGGGCACGGCTACACCTTC.

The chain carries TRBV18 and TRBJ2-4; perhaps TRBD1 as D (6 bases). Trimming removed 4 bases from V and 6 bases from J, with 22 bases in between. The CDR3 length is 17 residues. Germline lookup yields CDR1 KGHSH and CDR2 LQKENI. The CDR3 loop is CASSRPLGGDRTNIQYF. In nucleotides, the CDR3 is TGTGCCAGCTCACGGCCTTTAGGGGGAGATCGTACAAACATTCAGTACTTC.

CDR3 amino acids: CASSYGLAGERDEQYF. CDR3 coding DNA: TGTGCCAGCAGTTATGGACTAGCGGGAGAAAGGGACGAGCAGTACTTC. This chain uses TRBV7-8 with TRBJ2-7; 13 bases agree with TRBD2. CDR1 and CDR2 (germline): SGHVS, FQNEAQ. This CDR3 spans 16 amino acids. J was trimmed by 5 bases and V by 6 bases; bases with no gene match: 10.

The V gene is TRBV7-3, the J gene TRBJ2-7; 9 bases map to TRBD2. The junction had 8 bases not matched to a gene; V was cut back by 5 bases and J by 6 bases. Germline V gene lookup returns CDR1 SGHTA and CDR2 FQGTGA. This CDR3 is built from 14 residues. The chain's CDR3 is CASSPLAGVGEQYF. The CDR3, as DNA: TGTGCCAGCAGCCCGTTAGCGGGAGTAGGCGAGCAGTACTTC.

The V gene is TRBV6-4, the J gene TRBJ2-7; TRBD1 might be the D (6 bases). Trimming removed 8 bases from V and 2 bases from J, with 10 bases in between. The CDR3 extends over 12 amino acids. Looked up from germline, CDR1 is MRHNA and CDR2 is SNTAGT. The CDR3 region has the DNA TGTGCCAGCTGGGACAAAACCTACGAGCAGTACTTC. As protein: CASWDKTYEQYF.

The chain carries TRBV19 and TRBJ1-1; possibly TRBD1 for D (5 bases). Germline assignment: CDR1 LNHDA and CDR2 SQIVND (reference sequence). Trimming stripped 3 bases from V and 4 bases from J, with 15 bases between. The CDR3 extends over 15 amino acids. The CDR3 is CASSILRDGGTEAFF. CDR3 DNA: TGTGCCAGTAGTATCCTCAGGGATGGTGGCACTGAAGCTTTCTTT. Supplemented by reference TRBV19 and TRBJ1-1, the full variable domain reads DGGITQSPKYLFRKEGQNVTLSCEQNLNHDAMYWYRQDPGQGLRLIYYSQIVNDFQKGDIAEGYSVSREKKESFPLTVTSAQKNPTAFYLCASSILRDGGTEAFFGQGTRLTVV.

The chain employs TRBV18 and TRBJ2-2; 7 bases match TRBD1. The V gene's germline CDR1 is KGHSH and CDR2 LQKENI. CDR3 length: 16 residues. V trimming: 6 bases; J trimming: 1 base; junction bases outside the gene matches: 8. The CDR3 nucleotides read TGTGCCAGCTCGAGGGACAGTTTTCTGAACACCGGGGAGCTGTTTTTT. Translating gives CASSRDSFLNTGELFF.

CDR3 loop: CASSTTSGSTDTQYF. Here the CDR3 DNA reads TGTGCCAGTAGTACGACTAGCGGGAGCACAGATACGCAGTATTTT. The V and J genes are TRBV19 and TRBJ2-3, with 10 bases that match TRBD2. The CDR3 totals 15 residues. V lost 4 bases and J lost 0; bases outside the gene matches: 1. In germline, CDR1 is LNHDA, CDR2 SQIVND (reference sequence).

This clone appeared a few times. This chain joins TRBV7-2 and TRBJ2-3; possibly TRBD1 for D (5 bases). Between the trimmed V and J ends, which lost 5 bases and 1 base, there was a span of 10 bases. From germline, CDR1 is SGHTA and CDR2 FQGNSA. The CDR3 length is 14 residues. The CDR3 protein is CASSPRVRTDTQYF. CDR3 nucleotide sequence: TGTGCCAGCAGCCCCAGGGTTCGCACAGATACGCAGTATTTT.

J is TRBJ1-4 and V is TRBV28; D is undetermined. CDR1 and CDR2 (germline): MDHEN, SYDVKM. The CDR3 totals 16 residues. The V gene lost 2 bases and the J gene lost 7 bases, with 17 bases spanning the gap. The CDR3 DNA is TGTGCCAGCAGTTTACCGTCGGCGGGGATTGGTGAAAAACTGTTTTTT. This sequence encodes CASSLPSAGIGEKLFF.

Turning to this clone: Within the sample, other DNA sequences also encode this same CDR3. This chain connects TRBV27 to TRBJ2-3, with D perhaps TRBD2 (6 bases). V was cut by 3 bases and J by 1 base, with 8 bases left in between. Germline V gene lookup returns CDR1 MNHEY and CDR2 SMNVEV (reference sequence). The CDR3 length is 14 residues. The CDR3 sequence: CASSLVAGTDTQYF. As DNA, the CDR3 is TGTGCCAGCAGTTTGGTAGCGGGCACAGATACGCAGTATTTT.

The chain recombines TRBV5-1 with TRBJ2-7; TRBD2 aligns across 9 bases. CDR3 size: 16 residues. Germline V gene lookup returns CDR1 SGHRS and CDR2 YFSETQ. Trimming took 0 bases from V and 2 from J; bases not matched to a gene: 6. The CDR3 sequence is CASSLASSGEAYEQYF. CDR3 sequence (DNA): TGCGCCAGCAGCTTGGCGTCTAGCGGGGAAGCCTACGAGCAGTACTTC. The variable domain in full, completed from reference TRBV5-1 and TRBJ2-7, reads KAGVTQTPRYLIKTRGQQVTLSCSPISGHRSVSWYQQTPGQGLQFLFEYFSETQRNKGNFPGRFSGRQFSNSRSEMNVSTLELGDSALYLCASSLASSGEAYEQYFGPGTRLTVT.

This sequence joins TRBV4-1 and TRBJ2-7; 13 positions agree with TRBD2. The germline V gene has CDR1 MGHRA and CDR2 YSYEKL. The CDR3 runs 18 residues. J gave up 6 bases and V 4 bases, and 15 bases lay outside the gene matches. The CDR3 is CASSLLPPGLAGVFEQYF. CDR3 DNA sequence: TGCGCCAGCAGCCTTCTGCCACCAGGACTAGCGGGAGTGTTCGAGCAGTACTTC.

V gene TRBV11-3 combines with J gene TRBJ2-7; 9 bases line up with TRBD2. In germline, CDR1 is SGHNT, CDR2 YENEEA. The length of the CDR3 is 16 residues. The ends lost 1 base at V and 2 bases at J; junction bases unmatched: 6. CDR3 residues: CASSLANLAGPYEQYF. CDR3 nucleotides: TGTGCCAGCAGCTTAGCCAACCTAGCGGGGCCCTACGAGCAGTACTTC.

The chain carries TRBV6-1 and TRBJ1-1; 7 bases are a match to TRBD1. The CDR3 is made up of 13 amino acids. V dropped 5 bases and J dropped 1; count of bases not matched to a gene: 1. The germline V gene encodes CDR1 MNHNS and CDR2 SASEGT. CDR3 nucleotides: TGTGCCAGCAGTTGGACAGGGAACACTGAAGCTTTCTTT. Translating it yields CASSWTGNTEAFF.

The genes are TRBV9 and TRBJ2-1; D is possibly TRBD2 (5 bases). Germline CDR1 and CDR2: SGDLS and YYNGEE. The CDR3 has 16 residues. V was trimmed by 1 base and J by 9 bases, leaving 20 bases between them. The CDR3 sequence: CASSVSPILPRGEQFF. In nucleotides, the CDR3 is TGTGCCAGCAGCGTAAGTCCTATCCTTCCCCGGGGTGAGCAGTTCTTC.

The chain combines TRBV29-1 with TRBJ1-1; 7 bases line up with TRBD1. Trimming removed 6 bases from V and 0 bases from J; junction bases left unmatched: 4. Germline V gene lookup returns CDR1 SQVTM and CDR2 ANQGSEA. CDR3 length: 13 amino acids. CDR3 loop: CSVGDSLNTEAFF. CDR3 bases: TGCAGCGTGGGGGACAGCTTGAACACTGAAGCTTTCTTT.

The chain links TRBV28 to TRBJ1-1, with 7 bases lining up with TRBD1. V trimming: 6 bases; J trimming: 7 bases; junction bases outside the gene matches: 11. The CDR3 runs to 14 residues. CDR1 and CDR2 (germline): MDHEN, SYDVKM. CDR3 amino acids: CASSKAGTEREAFF. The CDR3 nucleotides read TGTGCCAGCAGCAAAGCCGGGACAGAGCGTGAAGCTTTCTTT.

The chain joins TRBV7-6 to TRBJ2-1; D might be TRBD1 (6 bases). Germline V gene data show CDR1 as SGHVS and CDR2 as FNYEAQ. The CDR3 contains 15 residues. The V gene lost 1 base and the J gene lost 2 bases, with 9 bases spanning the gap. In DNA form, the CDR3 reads TGTGCCAGCAGCTTAGGCACAGGGACCTACAATGAGCAGTTCTTC. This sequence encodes CASSLGTGTYNEQFF.